A selection of T cell receptor beta chains follows, all from one sample in a study of T cell repertoires in aging, cancer and after chemotherapy. TCRdb reprocessed the multiplex PCR reads with MiXCR, giving one entry per CDR3 protein. The sample lists about 12,000 distinct CDR3 sequences, 30% to 35% occurring once. The sample taken for sequencing was blood. These receptors came from a human donor in good health. The donor label of this sample is uncertain. Each CDR3 is given with its conserved first and last residue. D genes are given only for firm matches. The size entry is marked missing in some rows and otherwise reads once, few, many or a size class.

J,D,size,V,DNA,CDR3
TRBJ2-3,TRBD1,-,TRBV5-1,TGCGCCAGCAGCTTGGGAGGGGGCCTCCGCACAGATACGCAGTATTTT,CASSLGGGLRTDTQYF
TRBJ2-7,-,few,TRBV6-1,TGTGCCAGCAGTGACGGCCTGATGCCCTACGAGCAGTACTTC,CASSDGLMPYEQYF
TRBJ2-3,-,-,TRBV6-4,TGTGCCAGCAGTGACTCCCCAGGGGCAGATACGCAGTATTTT,CASSDSPGADTQYF
TRBJ2-7,-,-,TRBV2,TGTGCCAGCAGTTACAGGGACTACGAGCAGTACTTC,CASSYRDYEQYF
TRBJ1-1,TRBD1,-,TRBV20-1,TGCAGTGCTAGACAGGGGGACACTGAAGCTTTCTTT,CSARQGDTEAFF
TRBJ1-2,TRBD1,few,TRBV30,TGTGCCTGGATCGGGACAGACGCCTATGGCTACACCTTC,CAWIGTDAYGYTF
TRBJ1-5,-,-,TRBV6-1,TGTGCCAGCAGTCGAATTCGCAATCAGCCCCAGCATTTT,CASSRIRNQPQHF
TRBJ1-1,-,few,TRBV6-2/TRBV6-3,TGTGCCAGCAAAACGGGACACAAGAACACTGAAGCTTTCTTT,CASKTGHKNTEAFF
TRBJ2-7,TRBD1,-,TRBV19,TGTGCCAGTAGTATGCAACGGGACAGATCCTACGAGCAGTACTTC,CASSMQRDRSYEQYF
TRBJ1-5,-,medium-sized,TRBV6-5,TGTGCCACCCAGGCAGTCAATCAGCCCCAGCATTTT,CATQAVNQPQHF
TRBJ2-5,-,-,TRBV12-3/TRBV12-4,TGTGCCAGCAGCCACCCGCGGATAGAGACCCTGTACTTC,CASSHPRIETLYF
TRBJ1-3,-,-,TRBV7-6,TGTGCCAGCAGCTTATACCCCATCTCTGGAAACACCATATATTTT,CASSLYPISGNTIYF
TRBJ1-3,-,few,TRBV6-5,TGTGCCAGCAGGGGCGGACGAAACACCATATATTTT,CASRGGRNTIYF
TRBJ1-4,-,-,TRBV30,TGTGCCTGGAATTGGGGGGGCCAGGGAGCAACTAATGAAAAACTGTTTTTT,CAWNWGGQGATNEKLFF
TRBJ1-4,TRBD1,-,TRBV6-1,TGTGCCAGCACCGGAATGACAGGGGGAATCGAAAAACTGTTTTTT,CASTGMTGGIEKLFF
TRBJ2-2,-,-,TRBV7-9,TGTGCCAGCAGCTTAGCGCTCTTCGGCAGTAACACCGGGGAGCTGTTTTTT,CASSLALFGSNTGELFF
TRBJ1-2,-,-,TRBV11-2,TGTGCCAGCAGCTTAATGCCTGTATCGGCGACTAACTATGGCTACACCTTC,CASSLMPVSATNYGYTF
TRBJ1-2,-,medium-sized,TRBV29-1,TGCAGCGTTGAGGGGGTAAACTATGGCTACACCTTC,CSVEGVNYGYTF
TRBJ1-5,-,few,TRBV6-6,TGTGCCAGCAGTTATTTTGGCAGGGCTAGCAATCAGCCCCAGCATTTT,CASSYFGRASNQPQHF
TRBJ1-3,-,-,TRBV5-4,TGTGCCAGCAGCTTGGGACTCTCAAACTCTGGAAACACCATATATTTT,CASSLGLSNSGNTIYF